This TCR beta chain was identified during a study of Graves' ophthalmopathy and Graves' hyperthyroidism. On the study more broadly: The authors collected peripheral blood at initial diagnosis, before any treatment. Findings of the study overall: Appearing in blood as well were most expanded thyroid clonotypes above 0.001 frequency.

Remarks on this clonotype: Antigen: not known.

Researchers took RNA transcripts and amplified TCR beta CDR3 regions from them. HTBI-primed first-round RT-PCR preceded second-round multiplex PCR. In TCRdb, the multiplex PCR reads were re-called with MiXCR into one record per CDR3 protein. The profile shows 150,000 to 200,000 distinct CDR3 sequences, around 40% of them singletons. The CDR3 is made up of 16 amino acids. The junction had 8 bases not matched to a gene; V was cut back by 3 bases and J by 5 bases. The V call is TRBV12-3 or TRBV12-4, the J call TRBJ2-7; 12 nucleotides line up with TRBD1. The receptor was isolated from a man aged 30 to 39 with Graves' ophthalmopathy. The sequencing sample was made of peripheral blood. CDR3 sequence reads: CASSLGDGTGGHEQYF. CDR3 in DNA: TGTGCCAGCAGTTTGGGGGATGGGACAGGGGGCCACGAGCAGTACTTC.